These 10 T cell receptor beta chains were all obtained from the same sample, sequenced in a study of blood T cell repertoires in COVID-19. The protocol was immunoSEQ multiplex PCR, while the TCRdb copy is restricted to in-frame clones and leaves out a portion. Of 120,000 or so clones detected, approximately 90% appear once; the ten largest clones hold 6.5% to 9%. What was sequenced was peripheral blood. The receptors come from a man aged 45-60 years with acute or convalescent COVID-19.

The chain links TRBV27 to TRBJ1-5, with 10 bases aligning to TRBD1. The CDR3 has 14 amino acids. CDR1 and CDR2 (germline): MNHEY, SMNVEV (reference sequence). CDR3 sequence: CTTGGTGDNQPQHF. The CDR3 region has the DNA TGTACAACCGGCGGGACAGGGGATAATCAGCCCCAGCATTTT.

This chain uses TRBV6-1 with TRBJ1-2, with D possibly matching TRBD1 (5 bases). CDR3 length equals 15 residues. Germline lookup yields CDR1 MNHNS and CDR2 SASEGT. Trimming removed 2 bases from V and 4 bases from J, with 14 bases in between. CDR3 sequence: CASSETTSGLYGYTF. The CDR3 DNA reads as TGTGCCAGCAGTGAAACCACGTCAGGGCTCTATGGCTACACCTTC.

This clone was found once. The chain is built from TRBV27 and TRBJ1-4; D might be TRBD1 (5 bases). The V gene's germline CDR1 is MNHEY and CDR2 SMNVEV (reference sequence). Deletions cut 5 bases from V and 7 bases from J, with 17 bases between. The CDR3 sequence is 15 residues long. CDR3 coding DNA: TGTGCCAGCAGTCCCGCCGGGGGTTTGGGTGAAAAACTGTTTTTT. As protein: CASSPAGGLGEKLFF.

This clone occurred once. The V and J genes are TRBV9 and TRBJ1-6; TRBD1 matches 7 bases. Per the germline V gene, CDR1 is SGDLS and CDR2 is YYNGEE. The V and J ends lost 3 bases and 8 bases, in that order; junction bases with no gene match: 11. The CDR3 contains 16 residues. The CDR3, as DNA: TGTGCCAGCAGCGCACGACAGGGTCCCATTTATTCACCCCTCCACTTT. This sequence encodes CASSARQGPIYSPLHF.

The CDR3 coding sequence is TGTGCCACCAGCAGAGTCCCAGCGGGAGGGCAAGAGACCCAGTACTTC. Residues: CATSRVPAGGQETQYF. The V and J genes are TRBV15 and TRBJ2-5, with 10 bases aligning to TRBD2. Germline V gene sequence: CDR1 LNHNV, CDR2 YYDKDF (reference sequence). The CDR3 loop spans 16 amino acids. V shed 1 base, J shed 2 bases, and the junction held 4 bases outside the gene matches.

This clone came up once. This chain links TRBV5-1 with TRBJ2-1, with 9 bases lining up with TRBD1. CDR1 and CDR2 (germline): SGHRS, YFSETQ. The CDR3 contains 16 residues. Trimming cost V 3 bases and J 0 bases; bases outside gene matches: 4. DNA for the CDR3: TGCGCCAGCAGCTCACAGGGGGCAATCTCCTACAATGAGCAGTTCTTC. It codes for CASSSQGAISYNEQFF.

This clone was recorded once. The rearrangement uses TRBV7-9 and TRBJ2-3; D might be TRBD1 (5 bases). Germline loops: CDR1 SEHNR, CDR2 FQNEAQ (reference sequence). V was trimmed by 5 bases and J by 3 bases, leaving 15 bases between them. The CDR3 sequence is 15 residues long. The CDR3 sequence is CASSAWGQRTDTQYF. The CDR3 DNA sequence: TGTGCCAGCAGCGCGTGGGGCCAACGGACAGATACGCAGTATTTT.

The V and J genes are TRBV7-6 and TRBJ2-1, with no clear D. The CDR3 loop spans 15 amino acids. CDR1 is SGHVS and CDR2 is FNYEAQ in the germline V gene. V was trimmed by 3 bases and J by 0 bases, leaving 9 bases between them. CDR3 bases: TGTGCCAGCAGCTTCGACTTATCCTCCTACAATGAGCAGTTCTTC. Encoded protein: CASSFDLSSYNEQFF.

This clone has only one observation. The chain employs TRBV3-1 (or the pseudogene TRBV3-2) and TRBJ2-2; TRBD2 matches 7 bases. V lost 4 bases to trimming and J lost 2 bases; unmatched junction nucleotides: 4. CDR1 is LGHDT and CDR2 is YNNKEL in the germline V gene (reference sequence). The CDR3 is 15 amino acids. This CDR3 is CASSLQRENTGELFF. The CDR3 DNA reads TGTGCCAGCAGCCTACAGCGGGAAAACACCGGGGAGCTGTTTTTT.

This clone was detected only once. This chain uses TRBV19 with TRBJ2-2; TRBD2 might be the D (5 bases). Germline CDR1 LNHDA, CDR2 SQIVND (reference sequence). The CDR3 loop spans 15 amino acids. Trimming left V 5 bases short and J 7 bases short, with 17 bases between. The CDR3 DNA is TGTGCCAGTAGTCAGCTAGCAAAACGGGGCGGGGAGCTGTTTTTT. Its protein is CASSQLAKRGGELFF.